This entry features one T cell receptor beta chain sequence. The antigen this receptor binds is unknown. The sample holds no much larger clone one base away, and base qualities are not on file. The identical CDR3 is also encoded by other nucleotide sequences in the sample. The sample originates from a study of blood T cell repertoires in COVID-19 (TCRdb year 2020). Concerning the study at large: The collaborator samples originated in the United States, Italy and Spain and spanned the acute and convalescent phases of COVID-19. The prospective study material was composed of cDNA or gDNA derived from T cells, B-cell-depleted T cells, or PBMCs. Deeply sampled blood TCRbeta repertoires from subjects exposed to, actively infected with, or recovered from COVID-19 were included in the dataset. The repertoires were released in a freely available public database intended as a resource for research on the immune response to SARS-CoV-2. The samples were drawn from two sources: the first 160 participants of the ongoing ImmuneRACE study, and 1,254 subjects contributed by 6 global collaborators. Sample metadata almost always included a de-identified subject ID, COVID-19 status, age in years and sex. Where HLA class I and class II types were available, the types were taken from metadata supplied by the sample provider, not from assay-based typing.

Collaborating institutions collected whole blood in K2EDTA tubes following their own protocols. For TCRbeta analysis, collaborators shipped samples as frozen whole blood, isolated PBMCs, or DNA extracted from either of those sample types. The CDR3 holds 13 amino acids from the cysteine to the phenylalanine. Of all the DNA, just the CDR3 is kept, 39 bases in frame from base 1. The CDR1 and CDR2 encoded by the germline V gene are SGHRS and YFSETQ. V drops 1 base and J drops 2 bases, leaving 7 bases in between. Broad study findings and their caveats: The quantity of clinical and demographic metadata differed by source and by participant and was supplied without curation.

TCRbeta CDR3 regions were amplified from genomic DNA by means of the immunoSEQ Assay, a bias-controlled multiplex PCR. In the original analysis: The number of nucleated cells in each sample was estimated by amplification of reference gene primers within the assay. Sequence reads were collapsed and filtered to measure the absolute abundance of every unique TCRbeta CDR3 rearrangement. For each sample, productive Simpson clonality was calculated as the square root of Simpson's diversity index across productive rearrangements. This is the immuneACCESS table as TCRdb keeps it, with only in-frame sequences that have V and J called. A part of the clones is gone; compared with another copy, unresolved V genes explain less than half, and the rest is unexplained. The V and J calls and clone size are taken from that table; D and trimming were inferred from the DNA. Within this sample are roughly 190,000 clones, with around 89% of them counted one time only. The leading ten clones occupy approximately 4.5% of the sample.

This sequence was found in a human donor in a cohort sampled during active COVID-19. Source material: peripheral blood. Recombination joined TRBV5-1 with TRBJ2-7; TRBD1 might be the D gene, on 5 matching bases. Read as DNA, the sequence is TGCGCCAGCAGCTTGCAGGGTACCTACGAGCAGTACTTC. Translated, this is CASSLQGTYEQYF.